This is a list of T cell receptor beta chains from one sample in a study of blood T cell repertoires in COVID-19. Profiled with immunoSEQ multiplex PCR; TCRdb holds only in-frame clones, not every one. The top ten hold 8.1% of the sample, which has about 160,000 clones, 70% to 80% seen once. Material for sequencing was peripheral blood. The receptors were gathered from a woman aged 60-70 years with COVID-19, enrolled during active disease. Each CDR3 is given with its conserved first and last residue. The order of the fields is J gene, V gene, CDR3 protein.

TRBJ2-1	TRBV19	CASSIQRERDEQFF
TRBJ1-2	TRBV11-2	CASSLTAYGYTF
TRBJ2-5	TRBV9	CASSVGTYQETQYF
-	TRBV20-1	CSAGETQYF
TRBJ1-2	TRBV7-9	CASSSRTDNYGYTF
TRBJ2-4	TRBV3-1/TRBV3-2	CASSQGQGAKNIQYF
TRBJ1-6	TRBV7-6	CASTRQSSYNSPLHF
TRBJ2-1	TRBV5-6	CASSLGATNSYNEQFF
TRBJ2-1	TRBV12-3/TRBV12-4	CASSFQREQFF
TRBJ1-1	TRBV19	CASNVLLWDSREAFF
TRBJ2-3	TRBV28	CASSFGLVTDTQYF
TRBJ2-2	TRBV28	CASTPSGPNTGELFF
TRBJ2-1	TRBV6-5	CASSTGGDYEQFF
TRBJ1-4	TRBV6-5	CASSYRQGGNEKLFF
TRBJ2-3	TRBV10-1	CASSESGRPGTQYF
TRBJ2-7	TRBV3-1/TRBV3-2	CASSQGLAASHEQYF
TRBJ2-7	TRBV28	CASRGGTPTYYEQYF
TRBJ1-2	TRBV28	CASSASAGGLVGGYTF
TRBJ2-5	TRBV7-9	CASSLAASGETQYF
TRBJ2-1	TRBV28	CASSFHSPHVDYYNEQFF
TRBJ1-2	TRBV20-1	CSALGGDGYTF
TRBJ1-2	TRBV11-2	CASSLPGNDGYTF
TRBJ1-2	TRBV5-1	CASSLRQGDGYTF
TRBJ2-1	TRBV28	CASRLSSYNEQFF
TRBJ1-1	TRBV28	CASSLLMLGTGLWDTEAFF
TRBJ2-5	TRBV7-8	CASSSLAGGPQETQYF
TRBJ2-5	TRBV5-5	CASSWEGEETQYF
TRBJ1-5	TRBV4-1	CASSQDPGNSNQPQHF
TRBJ1-6	TRBV7-7	CASPKPTGRAGVYNSPLHF